The rows below give T cell receptor beta chains drawn from one sample of a study of immune reconstitution after stem cell transplant in scleroderma. TCRdb re-derived calls from the RT-PCR reads in MiXCR, one entry per CDR3 protein. The sample comprises roughly 3,700 distinct CDR3 sequences, 5.7% of which are singletons, and over 15% rests with the top ten. The sample was taken before or after autologous hematopoietic stem cell transplantation (not recorded which). These receptors were collected from a female donor with systemic sclerosis. Both conserved end residues are part of each CDR3. The D gene is left open where the match is weak. Clone size is shown for a subset of rows, as once, few, many or a class of expanded clone.

J: TRBJ2-7
V: TRBV20-1
D: .
size: medium-sized
DNA: TGCAGTGCTAGTAGGCCGTTTGAAGCCTACGAGCAGTACTTC
CDR3: CSASRPFEAYEQYF

J: TRBJ2-7
V: TRBV20-1
D: .
size: medium-sized
DNA: TGCAGTGCAAGAGGAGGGGGGCAAAGCTCCTACGAGCAGTACTTC
CDR3: CSARGGGQSSYEQYF

J: TRBJ2-7
V: TRBV6-2/TRBV6-3
D: TRBD2
size: medium-sized
DNA: TGTGCCAGCAGAGGACTAGCGGGAGTGTACGAGCAGTACTTC
CDR3: CASRGLAGVYEQYF

J: TRBJ2-1
V: TRBV2
D: TRBD2
size: medium-sized
DNA: TGTGCCAGCAGTCCGAAGACTAGCGGGAGCTCCTACAATGAGCAGTTCTTC
CDR3: CASSPKTSGSSYNEQFF

J: TRBJ2-3
V: TRBV2
D: .
size: medium-sized
DNA: TGTGCCAGCAGTGGGGGGACCGCTAGCACAGATACGCAGTATTTT
CDR3: CASSGGTASTDTQYF

J: TRBJ2-7
V: TRBV2
D: .
size: medium-sized
DNA: TGTGCCAGCAGTGAACGAGGTAACTCCTACGAGCAGTACTTC
CDR3: CASSERGNSYEQYF

J: TRBJ2-5
V: TRBV20-1
D: .
size: medium-sized
DNA: TGCAGTGCTAGAGTGTACGGATGGCAAGAGACCCAGTACTTC
CDR3: CSARVYGWQETQYF

J: TRBJ1-1
V: TRBV5-1
D: TRBD1
size: medium-sized
DNA: TGCGCCAGCAGCTTGGAGGGACAGGGACCCCGCACTGAAGCTTTCTTT
CDR3: CASSLEGQGPRTEAFF

J: TRBJ2-3
V: TRBV12-3/TRBV12-4
D: .
size: few
DNA: TGTGCCAGCAGTACTGACACCGACACAGATGCGCAGTATTTT
CDR3: CASSTDTDTDAQYF

J: TRBJ2-3
V: TRBV7-8
D: TRBD1
size: many
DNA: TGTGCCAGCAGCTTACCTCCGGGACAGGGATTTGATACGCAGTATTTT
CDR3: CASSLPPGQGFDTQYF

J: TRBJ2-3
V: TRBV12-3/TRBV12-4
D: TRBD2
size: .
DNA: TGTGCCAGCAGTTTAGCGCGAGTTAGCGGGGGGACCACAGATACGCAGTATTTT
CDR3: CASSLARVSGGTTDTQYF

J: TRBJ1-5
V: TRBV5-6
D: .
size: medium-sized
DNA: TGTGCCAGCAGCTTTCGAAGCGGGAGGCCCCAGCATTTT
CDR3: CASSFRSGRPQHF

J: TRBJ2-7
V: TRBV18
D: TRBD2
size: medium-sized
DNA: TGTGCCAGCTCACCACTAGCGGGAGCTCTTCGTGTCGAGCAGTACTTC
CDR3: CASSPLAGALRVEQYF

J: TRBJ1-5
V: TRBV20-1
D: TRBD1
size: medium-sized
DNA: TGCAGTGCTAAAACGACAGGGAATCAGCCCCAGCATTTT
CDR3: CSAKTTGNQPQHF

J: TRBJ2-1
V: TRBV4-3
D: TRBD2
size: medium-sized
DNA: TGCGCCAGCAGCCAGGATAGCGGGCGGACCCCCTACAATGAGCAGTTCTTC
CDR3: CASSQDSGRTPYNEQFF

J: TRBJ2-6
V: TRBV12-5
D: TRBD1
size: .
DNA: TGTGCTAGTGGACTGGACAGGGGTTTCTCTGGGGCCAACGTCCTGACTTTC
CDR3: CASGLDRGFSGANVLTF

J: TRBJ1-3
V: TRBV20-1
D: .
size: medium-sized
DNA: TGCAGTGCTAGAGATTCGGCCCGAGGAAACACCATATATTTT
CDR3: CSARDSARGNTIYF

J: TRBJ1-1
V: TRBV6-5
D: TRBD1
size: medium-sized
DNA: TGTGCCAGCAGTTACAATACAGGGGTTTTGGGGGACACTGAAGCTTTCTTT
CDR3: CASSYNTGVLGDTEAFF

J: TRBJ2-7
V: TRBV10-3
D: .
size: medium-sized
DNA: TGTGCCATCAGTGTCGTTGGGGCGGATGAGCAGTACTTC
CDR3: CAISVVGADEQYF

J: TRBJ2-1
V: TRBV10-3
D: TRBD1
size: many
DNA: TGTGCCATCAGTGAGGGAAATCCGGGACAGGGATTTACCTACAATGAGCAGTTCTTC
CDR3: CAISEGNPGQGFTYNEQFF

J: TRBJ1-1
V: TRBV29-1
D: TRBD1
size: medium-sized
DNA: TGCAGCGTTGAAGGGACAGGGGGCAGCGGCACTGAAGCTTTCTTT
CDR3: CSVEGTGGSGTEAFF

J: TRBJ2-7
V: TRBV7-2
D: TRBD1
size: medium-sized
DNA: TGTGCCAGCAGCTCCAGACAGGGCCGCGAGCAGTACTTC
CDR3: CASSSRQGREQYF

J: TRBJ1-4
V: TRBV2
D: .
size: medium-sized
DNA: TGTGCCAGCATTTTAGGGAGAGGGTTCGATGAAAAACTGTTTTTT
CDR3: CASILGRGFDEKLFF

J: TRBJ1-6
V: TRBV7-2
D: .
size: medium-sized
DNA: TGTGCCAGCAGCTTAGCGACGGGGAGCTATTATTCACCCCTCCACTTT
CDR3: CASSLATGSYYSPLHF

J: TRBJ1-5
V: TRBV20-1
D: .
size: medium-sized
DNA: TGCAGTGCTAGTGGACAATGGGCACCCCAGCCCCAGCATTTT
CDR3: CSASGQWAPQPQHF